A selection of T cell receptor beta chains follows, all from one sample in a study of tumor and adjacent non-tumor tissue in lung cancer. TCRdb processed the multiplex PCR reads anew with MiXCR; each CDR3 protein has one entry. This table holds over 100,000 distinct CDR3 sequences, roughly 74% found once. The sample comprised lung tumor tissue. All receptors come from a woman aged 60-75 years with non-small cell lung cancer. The CDR3 runs from the conserved cysteine through the conserved F or W. Some rows mark clone size as missing; the rest say once, few, many or name a class of expanded clone.

clone size: NA; J gene: TRBJ1-4; V gene: TRBV28; CDR3 protein: CVTSDGAVLQTDEKLFF
clone size: many; J gene: TRBJ2-5; V gene: TRBV11-1; CDR3 protein: CASRGQGRETQYF
clone size: NA; J gene: TRBJ2-1; V gene: TRBV2; CDR3 protein: CASKPGGLANEQFF
clone size: once; J gene: TRBJ2-1; V gene: TRBV11-3; CDR3 protein: CASRYPEREKVTNEQFF
clone size: NA; J gene: TRBJ2-7; V gene: TRBV12-3/TRBV12-4; CDR3 protein: CASGRQACEQYF
clone size: many; J gene: TRBJ1-3; V gene: TRBV6-6; CDR3 protein: CASSPTRTLRGNTIYF
clone size: many; J gene: TRBJ1-3; V gene: TRBV6-5; CDR3 protein: CASRRGLKGNTIYF
clone size: NA; J gene: TRBJ2-1; V gene: TRBV11-2; CDR3 protein: CASNYLAGGKNEQSF
clone size: NA; J gene: TRBJ2-3; V gene: TRBV11-1; CDR3 protein: CASRKSQCDMLYF
clone size: NA; J gene: TRBJ2-5; V gene: TRBV4-2; CDR3 protein: CASSQTPLAGGKGIRYF
clone size: many; J gene: TRBJ1-1; V gene: TRBV20-1; CDR3 protein: CSAKKQGVDTEAFF
clone size: NA; J gene: TRBJ1-4; V gene: TRBV11-2; CDR3 protein: CVSSWYGQGNENLFF
clone size: NA; J gene: TRBJ2-1; V gene: TRBV11-3; CDR3 protein: CTSSLELTSGSHNEHLF
clone size: NA; J gene: TRBJ1-2; V gene: TRBV11-1; CDR3 protein: CARSSQGPLHDYTF
clone size: NA; J gene: TRBJ1-5; V gene: TRBV6-5; CDR3 protein: CANSLKYHQPQHF
clone size: NA; J gene: TRBJ2-1; V gene: TRBV11-3; CDR3 protein: CASSLELTCGRHNEQLF
clone size: NA; J gene: TRBJ2-2; V gene: TRBV11-2; CDR3 protein: CASSLVLAAHIREPFF
clone size: many; J gene: TRBJ2-7; V gene: TRBV10-1; CDR3 protein: CASSSGGNDEQYF
clone size: NA; J gene: TRBJ2-7; V gene: TRBV6-1; CDR3 protein: CASSPPQRGGRPYVLYF
clone size: many; J gene: TRBJ1-2; V gene: TRBV12-3/TRBV12-4; CDR3 protein: CASRLGSGANYGYTF
clone size: NA; J gene: TRBJ1-1; V gene: TRBV28; CDR3 protein: CASIPQGPIITEAFF
clone size: NA; J gene: TRBJ2-5; V gene: TRBV11-3; CDR3 protein: CASSSRWTSGVETKYF
clone size: NA; J gene: TRBJ2-7; V gene: TRBV11-3; CDR3 protein: CASSLRQGASYKQHF
clone size: once; J gene: TRBJ1-1; V gene: TRBV29-1; CDR3 protein: CCVQKQTGSEAFF
clone size: NA; J gene: TRBJ2-3; V gene: TRBV7-2; CDR3 protein: CASSFRRDTDTQYF
clone size: NA; J gene: TRBJ1-2; V gene: TRBV11-2; CDR3 protein: CASSPSKWDINYGYTF
clone size: NA; J gene: TRBJ2-3; V gene: TRBV11-2; CDR3 protein: CASSLRTSVDTQYF
clone size: NA; J gene: TRBJ2-2; V gene: TRBV6-2/TRBV6-3; CDR3 protein: CASSYTLQRANTGELFF
clone size: few; J gene: TRBJ2-3; V gene: TRBV4-3; CDR3 protein: CASSQGGRGVDTQYF
clone size: NA; J gene: TRBJ2-7; V gene: TRBV20-1; CDR3 protein: CSAPQASGNPVGSYEQYF
clone size: NA; J gene: TRBJ2-7; V gene: TRBV12-3/TRBV12-4; CDR3 protein: CVSTYLGGNNERYF
clone size: once; J gene: TRBJ1-1; V gene: TRBV11-3; CDR3 protein: CASSIDSGRGIEAFF
clone size: NA; J gene: TRBJ2-2; V gene: TRBV11-3; CDR3 protein: CASSLISGGGVELFF
clone size: NA; J gene: TRBJ2-7; V gene: TRBV20-1; CDR3 protein: CSAASTSGSSYEQYF
clone size: NA; J gene: TRBJ2-1; V gene: TRBV20-1; CDR3 protein: CSVPTPLGEHFF
clone size: many; J gene: TRBJ1-6; V gene: TRBV29-1; CDR3 protein: CSASTGDNSPLHF